The rows below give T cell receptor beta chains drawn from one sample of a study of shared clonotypes between healthy human individuals. The method was immunoSEQ multiplex PCR; TCRdb's version includes in-frame clones alone and lacks a portion of them. Here the sample spans hundreds of thousands of clones, roughly 77% being singletons. The sequenced sample consisted of PBMCs. The receptors originated from a woman aged 40-49 years in good health. Some clones in this sample may be carry-over from other donors' samples. The conserved cysteine and the conserved F or W are not part of the CDR3 here. D genes are given only for firm matches. Clone size, where shown, is once, few, many, or a class for clones that have expanded.

D | size | V | CDR3
TRBD2 | . | TRBV27 | ASSPLRERISGELF
TRBD1 | . | TRBV7-8 | ASSLGTGSYEQY
. | . | TRBV29-1 | SAKGVPGYT
. | . | TRBV5-4 | ASSFPGEVGKNIQY
TRBD1 | . | TRBV5-8 | ASSWRQGTNEKLF
. | . | TRBV19 | ASSGRVTEAF
. | . | TRBV13 | ASSSRAGTDTQY
. | . | TRBV29-1 | SVQGIGYGYT
. | . | TRBV27 | ASSLVGFANQPQH
TRBD2 | few | TRBV9 | ASSSSGSGNNEQF
. | few | TRBV15 | ATSSGLAPNEQF
TRBD2 | many | TRBV28 | ASSLGGALGEQY
. | . | TRBV10-3 | AIRHRDLDYGYT
. | . | TRBV7-2 | ASSPGAEAF
. | . | TRBV7-2 | ASSLAFAGSVYEQY
. | . | TRBV20-1 | SARTLYGYT
. | . | TRBV28 | ASSLPSASATGELF
. | many | TRBV5-5 | ASSLEQFGDQETQY
. | . | TRBV30 | AWSSGIFQY
. | once | TRBV28 | ASGQGSTEAF
. | . | TRBV28 | ASRHADPSYEQY
TRBD2 | few | TRBV25-1 | ASSEEGTSGSEQY
TRBD2 | . | TRBV27 | ASSLLAGVGEQY
TRBD2 | . | TRBV5-8 | ASSPGLAGKY
. | many | TRBV28 | ASMRGGASYEQY
TRBD1 | . | TRBV7-2 | ASNPDRGRETQY
TRBD1 | . | TRBV27 | ASSPWDTGDEQF
TRBD2 | . | TRBV7-2 | ASSLSGRGADTQY
TRBD1 | . | TRBV19 | ASRGGAVYGYT
. | . | TRBV7-2 | ASSSPSVGADEQY
TRBD1 | . | TRBV7-6 | ASSVGQASYT
. | many | TRBV14 | ASSPYQTEAF
TRBD2 | . | TRBV5-1 | ASSLVSSGPGTQY
. | . | TRBV28 | ASSLNGAQGYT
. | . | TRBV21-1 | ASSNGGQTNTGELF
. | . | TRBV15 | ATSRAGLFNQPQH
TRBD1 | few | TRBV7-2 | ASSPEQGTEAF
. | . | TRBV28 | ASSPTWTNEKLF
. | once | TRBV19 | ASRSFKFSGNTIY
TRBD2 | . | TRBV5-1 | ASSFPPFPSSGSFEQF
. | once | TRBV5-1 | ASSLSTVSYGYT
TRBD1 | few | TRBV27 | ASSSMGTGAFTDTQY
. | . | TRBV20-1 | SARGGYGYT
. | . | TRBV4-1 | ASSQGRTTGADTQY
. | . | TRBV5-4 | ASSLGNPTDTQY
. | once | TRBV19 | ASSLGFRGGANVLT
. | . | TRBV19 | ASSISGHPNYGYT
. | . | TRBV18 | ASSPQASSQETQY
. | . | TRBV11-2 | ASSPWGKPEAF
TRBD1 | . | TRBV18 | ASSGSTGDPYEQY
TRBD1 | . | TRBV11-2 | ASSLGGDRS
. | many | TRBV18 | ASSPRPGDGYT
. | once | TRBV7-8 | ASSDRKGADTQY
TRBD1 | . | TRBV7-9 | ASSPSWDRPTDSTDTQY
TRBD2 | . | TRBV7-7 | ASSLREGIAGELSGANVLT